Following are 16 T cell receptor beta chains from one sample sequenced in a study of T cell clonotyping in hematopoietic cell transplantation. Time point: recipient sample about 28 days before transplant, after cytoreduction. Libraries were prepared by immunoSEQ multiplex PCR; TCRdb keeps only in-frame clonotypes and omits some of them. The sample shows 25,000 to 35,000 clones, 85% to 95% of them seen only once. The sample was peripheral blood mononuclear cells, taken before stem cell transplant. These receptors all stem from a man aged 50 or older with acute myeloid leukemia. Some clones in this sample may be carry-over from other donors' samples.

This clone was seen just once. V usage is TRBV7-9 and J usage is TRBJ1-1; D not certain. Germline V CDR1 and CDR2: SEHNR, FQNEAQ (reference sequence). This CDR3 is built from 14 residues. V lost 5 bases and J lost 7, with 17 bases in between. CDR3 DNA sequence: TGTGCCAGCAGCATAGGCGGCACGGGATATGAAGCTTTCTTT. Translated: CASSIGGTGYEAFF.

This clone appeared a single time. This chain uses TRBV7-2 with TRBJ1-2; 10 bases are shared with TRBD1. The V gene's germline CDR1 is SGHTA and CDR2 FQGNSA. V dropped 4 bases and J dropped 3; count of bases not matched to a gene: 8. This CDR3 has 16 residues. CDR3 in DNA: TGTGCCAGCAGCTCAAGGACAGGGGGTGTTGACTATGGCTACACCTTC. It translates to CASSSRTGGVDYGYTF. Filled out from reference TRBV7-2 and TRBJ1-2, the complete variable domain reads GAGVSQSPSNKVTEKGKDVELRCDPISGHTALYWYRQSLGQGLEFLIYFQGNSAPDKSGLPSDRFSAERTGGSVSTLTIQRTQQEDSAVYLCASSSRTGGVDYGYTFGSGTRLTVV.

CDR3 sequence (DNA): TGTGCCAGCAGCTCAAGGACACGCACCGGGGAGCTGTTTTTT. Its translation: CASSSRTRTGELFF. The V and J genes are TRBV11-2 and TRBJ2-2; D may be TRBD1 (5 bases). There are 14 residues in the CDR3. V was pared by 4 bases and J by 4 bases, with 10 bases between. Germline CDR1 is SGHAT and CDR2 is FQNNGV.

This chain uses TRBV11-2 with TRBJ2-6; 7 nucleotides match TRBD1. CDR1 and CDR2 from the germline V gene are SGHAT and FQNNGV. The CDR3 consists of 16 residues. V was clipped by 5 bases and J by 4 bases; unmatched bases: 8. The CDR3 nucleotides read TGTGCCAGCAGCATTACAGGGGAGCGCGGGGCCAACGTCCTGACTTTC. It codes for CASSITGERGANVLTF.

This chain's CDR3 is CASSPGNTGELFF. DNA of the CDR3: TGTGCCAGCAGCCCCGGGAACACCGGGGAGCTGTTTTTT. The chain joins TRBV11-3 to TRBJ2-2; no firm D call. Germline V gene lookup returns CDR1 SGHNT and CDR2 YENEEA. The CDR3 length is 13 residues. The ends were cut back, 5 bases at V and 1 base at J, with 5 bases in the middle.

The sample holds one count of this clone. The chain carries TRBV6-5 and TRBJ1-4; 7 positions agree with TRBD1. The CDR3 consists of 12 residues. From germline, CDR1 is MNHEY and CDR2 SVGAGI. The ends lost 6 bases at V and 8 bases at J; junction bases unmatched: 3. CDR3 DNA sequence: TGTGCCAGCAGATCAGGGGGAGAAAAACTGTTTTTT. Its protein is CASRSGGEKLFF.

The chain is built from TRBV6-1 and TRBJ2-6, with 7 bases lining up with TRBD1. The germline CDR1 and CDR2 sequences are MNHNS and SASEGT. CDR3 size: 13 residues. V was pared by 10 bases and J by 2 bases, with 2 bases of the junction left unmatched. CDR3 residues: CAIRGTGANVLTF. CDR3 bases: TGTGCCATCAGGGGGACTGGGGCCAACGTCCTGACTTTC.

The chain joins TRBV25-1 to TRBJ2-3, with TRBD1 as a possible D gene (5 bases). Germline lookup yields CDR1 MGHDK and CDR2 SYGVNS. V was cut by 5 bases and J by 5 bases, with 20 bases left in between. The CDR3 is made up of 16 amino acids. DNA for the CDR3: TGTGCCAGCAGTACGCACGACAGAAGACAAGGAGATACGCAGTATTTT. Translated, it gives CASSTHDRRQGDTQYF.

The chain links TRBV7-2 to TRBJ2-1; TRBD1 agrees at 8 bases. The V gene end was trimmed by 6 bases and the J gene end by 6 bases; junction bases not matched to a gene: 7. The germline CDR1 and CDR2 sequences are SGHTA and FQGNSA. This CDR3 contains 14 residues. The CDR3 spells CASSPGQAFNEQFF. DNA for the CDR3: TGTGCCAGCAGTCCGGGACAGGCTTTCAATGAGCAGTTCTTC.

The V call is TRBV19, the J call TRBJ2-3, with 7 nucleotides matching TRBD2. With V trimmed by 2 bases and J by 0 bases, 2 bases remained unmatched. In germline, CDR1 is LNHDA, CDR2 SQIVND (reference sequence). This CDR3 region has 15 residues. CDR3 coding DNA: TGTGCCAGTAGTATACAAGCGGGAAGCACAGATACGCAGTATTTT. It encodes CASSIQAGSTDTQYF.

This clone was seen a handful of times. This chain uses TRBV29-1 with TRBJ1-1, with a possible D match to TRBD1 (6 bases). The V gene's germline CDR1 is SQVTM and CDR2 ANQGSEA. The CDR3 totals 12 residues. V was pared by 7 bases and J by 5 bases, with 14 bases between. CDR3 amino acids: CSGGQPDTEAFF. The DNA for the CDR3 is TGCAGCGGAGGACAGCCGGATACTGAAGCTTTCTTT.

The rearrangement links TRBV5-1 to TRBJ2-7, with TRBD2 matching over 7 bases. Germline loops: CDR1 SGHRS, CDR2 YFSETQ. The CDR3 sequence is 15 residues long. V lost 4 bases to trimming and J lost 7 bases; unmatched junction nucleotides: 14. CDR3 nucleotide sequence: TGCGCCAGCAGCCGGGAGGTCAGCGGACCTAGGGAGCAGTACTTC. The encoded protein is CASSREVSGPREQYF.

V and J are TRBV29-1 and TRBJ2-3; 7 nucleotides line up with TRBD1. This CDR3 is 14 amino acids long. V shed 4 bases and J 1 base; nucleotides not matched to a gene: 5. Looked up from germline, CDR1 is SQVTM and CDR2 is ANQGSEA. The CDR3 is CSVAGQAGTDTQYF. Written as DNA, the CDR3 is TGCAGCGTTGCAGGACAGGCTGGCACAGATACGCAGTATTTT.

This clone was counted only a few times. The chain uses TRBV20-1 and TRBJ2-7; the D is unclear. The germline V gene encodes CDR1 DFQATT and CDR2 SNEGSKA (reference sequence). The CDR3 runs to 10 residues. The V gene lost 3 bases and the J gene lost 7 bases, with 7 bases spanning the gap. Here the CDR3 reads CSASVPEQYF. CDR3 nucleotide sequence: TGCAGTGCTAGTGTTCCGGAGCAGTACTTC.

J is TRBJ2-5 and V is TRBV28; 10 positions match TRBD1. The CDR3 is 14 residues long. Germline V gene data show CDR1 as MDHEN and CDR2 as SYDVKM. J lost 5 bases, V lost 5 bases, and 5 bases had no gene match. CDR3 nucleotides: TGTGCCAGCAGTGCCGACAGGGGGCTGGAGACCCAGTACTTC. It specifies CASSADRGLETQYF.

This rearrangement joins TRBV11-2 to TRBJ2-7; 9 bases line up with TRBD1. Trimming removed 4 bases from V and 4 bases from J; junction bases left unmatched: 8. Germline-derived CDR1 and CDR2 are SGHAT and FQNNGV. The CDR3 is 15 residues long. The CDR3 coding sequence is TGTGCCAGCAGCTCCACTGGGACAGGGCTGTACGAGCAGTACTTC. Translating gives CASSSTGTGLYEQYF.